This TCR beta chain appears in the sequencing data of a study of control samples from healthy donors and cancer patients. This CDR3 contains 16 residues. Germline V gene lookup returns CDR1 LNHDA and CDR2 SQIVND (reference sequence). Trimming at V came to 5 bases and at J to 6 bases, leaving 13 bases not matched to a gene. The table came from immunoSEQ multiplex PCR; TCRdb's copy has only in-frame clones and leaves some out. The data hold about 120,000 clones, with 70% to 90% observed a single time. The rearrangement links TRBV19 to TRBJ1-2; 9 nucleotides match TRBD1. What was sequenced was blood. This TCR was recovered from a man in his forties or fifties in good health. The CDR3 region is CASSQDTGGVNDGYTF. CDR3 nucleotide sequence: TGTGCCAGTAGTCAAGACACAGGGGGCGTTAATGATGGCTACACCTTC. The full variable domain, completed using reference TRBV19 and TRBJ1-2, is DGGITQSPKYLFRKEGQNVTLSCEQNLNHDAMYWYRQDPGQGLRLIYYSQIVNDFQKGDIAEGYSVSREKKESFPLTVTSAQKNPTAFYLCASSQDTGGVNDGYTFGSGTRLTVV.